The T cell receptor (beta chain) under discussion was sequenced for a study of regulatory T cells in long-lasting Graves disease (dated by TCRdb to about 2021). Regarding the study in general: Patients with newly diagnosed Graves' disease had been on antithyroid drugs for under 3 months. A total of around 35 samples underwent TCR sequencing, from roughly 13 patients with persistent Graves' disease and 20 or so patients with newly diagnosed Graves' disease. Peripheral blood TCR sequencing and RNA sequencing compared persistent Graves' disease patients with newly diagnosed Graves' disease patients. The study was registered as a clinical trial and conducted in China.

Explained via the paper, the time point label denotes: newly diagnosed GD, antithyroid drugs for less than 3 months. RNA was extracted from PBMCs in TRIzol for both TCR sequencing and RNA sequencing. Graves' disease was diagnosed according to American Thyroid Association guidelines. The patients came from an endocrinology department in Xi'an, China. Each patient gave 8.5 to 9.5 milliliters of peripheral blood, collected in an EDTA anticoagulant tube. Ficoll Paque Plus density gradient separation was used to isolate PBMCs, and no further T cell sorting was performed. An Agilent 2100 Bioanalyzer and agarose gel were used to check RNA quality, while a NanoDrop 2000 measured RNA concentration. This clonotype was counted many times. Its cognate antigen has yet to be identified. Base quality data are lacking; no much larger clone is found one base away. Study-wide findings and limitations: Patients with persistent disease shared more public clonotypes (about 2,700) than newly diagnosed patients did (roughly 970). Only the TCR beta chain was sequenced and analyzed. The authors noted that the small sample size was a limitation that may lower accuracy. Persistent disease showed preferential use of TRBV28, TRBJ1-2 and TRBJ2-5, whereas newly diagnosed disease favored TRBV20-1 and TRBJ2-1. Persistent Graves' disease patients showed lower TCR Shannon entropy and fewer highly expanded clones than newly diagnosed patients, suggesting clonal expansion. Only peripheral blood was studied, because thyroid tissue, the primary lesion, was inaccessible.

Via the germline V gene, CDR1 is SNHLY and CDR2 FYNNEI. The junction shows trimming of 7 bases on V and 4 bases on J, and the gene matches do not reach 11 bases of it. The CDR3, cysteine through phenylalanine, is 15 amino acids long. The entry retains the CDR3 DNA only, 45 bases that are in frame from base 1. To prepare the library, multiplex PCR was applied. TCRdb names Illumina HiSeq 4000 as the instrument used. TCR beta libraries were built with iRepertoire HTBI primers and Arm-PCR amplification of CDR3 regions. PCR products were gel purified before sequencing. The published analysis was carried out like this. Gene usage analysis of CDR3 amino acid clonotypes used the 62 TRBV and more than 13 TRBJ segments found across samples. Filtered high-quality paired reads were merged into contigs using COPE and FqMerger. BLAST was used to align contigs to IMGT TRBV, TRBD and TRBJ reference genes, and CDR3 was defined according to IMGT. Clonotypes above 0.1% frequency were classified as highly expanded clones. Repertoire diversity was measured by Shannon entropy, and V-J evenness by the Gini coefficient. Public clonotypes were defined as clonotypes shared by more than one individual. In TCRdb, the public reads were trimmed at Q25 with fastp and aligned with MiXCR, with productive beta chains retained. Identical CDR3 proteins give one entry, which carries the most common genes and DNA. TCRdb's processing, not the authors' own work, is the source of the V and J calls. In all, the sample holds about 430,000 distinct CDR3 sequences, and over 14% of those were seen once. The top ten clones comprise approximately 7.6% of the sample.

The same specimen was also included in a second study, on T cells in Graves' hyperthyroidism and ophthalmopathy. As that second study puts it: Graves' hyperthyroidism was defined as stable when no progression to ophthalmopathy occurred over 18 months of follow-up. Hyperthyroidism patients were newly diagnosed, had a disease duration of under 2 months, and were aged 18 to 65 years. The study excluded patients with uncontrolled infections, other autoimmune diseases, pregnancy or lactation. Diagnoses relied on clinical symptoms, serum thyroxine and TRAb, thyroid ultrasound and orbital computed tomography. The first round of RT-PCR for the TCR CDR3 was performed with the HTBI primer set and the Qiagen OneStep RT-PCR kit. Most expanded thyroid clonotypes (frequency above 0.001) were also detected in blood, suggesting blood repertoires may reflect thyroid immune responses. Ophthalmopathy was separated from stable hyperthyroidism by a 13 V-J signature model, with roughly 88% sensitivity and approximately 84% specificity obtained in cross-validation and 80%/75% obtained in testing. In validation, the model predicted progression to ophthalmopathy a median of about 6 months before onset, with 70% to 71% sensitivity and 72.22% specificity. TCR V-J signatures able to tell the groups apart were searched for in a discovery cohort of some 100 patients, of whom over 40 had Graves' ophthalmopathy and around 56 had stable Graves' hyperthyroidism. Prospective prediction of ophthalmopathy was tested in an independent validation cohort of some 20 hyperthyroidism patients and 17 patients who later progressed to ophthalmopathy. The approximately 95 discovery patients were divided at random into training and test sets in a 7:3 ratio. The study also compared thyroid tissue and blood T-cell repertoires from roughly 6 Graves' hyperthyroidism patients. Once sampling was done, hyperthyroidism patients were given methimazole at a starting dose of 30 mg daily, whereas ophthalmopathy patients were given high-dose intravenous methylprednisolone. A second multiplex PCR round built the libraries, followed by size selection and purification. Sequencing of the libraries was done on an Illumina HiSeq2000 using paired-end 100 bp reads. SOAPnuke was used to process the raw data, throwing out any read that contained adapters or uncalled bases, had a mean Phred below 15, or lacked an exact constant-primer or identifier match. COPE v1.2.5 was used to merge high-quality paired reads, and clonotypes were defined as unique nucleotide sequences. MiTCR v1.1 was used to align the clonotypes against IMGT TRBV, TRBD and TRBJ reference segments. The analysis included only V-J combinations with a frequency above 0.0001, which together covered around 99% of the repertoires. A TCS score was defined as the ratio of F50 (clonal expansion) to E x V (chaos), with BLOSUM62-based TCRdist applied between CDR3 peptides within each V-J. Welch's t-statistics and random forest reduced 500 to 650 V-J features to 13, which were used in a naive Bayes classifier (R e1071). Sample size was not statistically predetermined, and blinding of investigators to group allocation was not performed. According to the paper, TCR Vbeta CDR3 sequencing was carried out on around 140 peripheral blood samples, which came from some 41 ophthalmopathy, under 80 hyperthyroidism and about 17 progressor patients.

This chain joins TRBV2 to TRBJ2-5; 8 central nucleotides agree with TRBD1. This material consisted of peripheral blood mononuclear cells (PBMCs), taken at new diagnosis, from a patient treated with antithyroid drugs. This receptor was identified in a woman aged 40-49 years with Graves disease. Donor details come from another sample of the same person, matched by shared clones. The nucleotide sequence reads as follows: TGTGCCAGCATGGATGGAACAGGGGGTCGAGAGACCCAGTACTTC. This encodes CASMDGTGGRETQYF.